The rows below give T cell receptor beta chains drawn from one sample of a study of cytomegalovirus exposure and HLA in healthy donors. Only in-frame clones appear in the TCRdb table, and some are missing; sequencing was by immunoSEQ multiplex PCR. The top ten hold about 6% of the sample, which has under 200,000 clones, approximately 79% seen once. Input material: PBMCs. These receptors all stem from a man between 35 and 55 years old in good health and CMV-seropositive. The conserved cysteine and the conserved F or W are not part of the CDR3 here. The order of the fields is V gene, CDR3 protein.

>TRBV11-2
ASSLGWSSQPLTDTQY
>TRBV4-3
ASSGRLAGKDTQY
>TRBV7-2
ASSLSAGELL
>TRBV7-3
ASSEGTSTDTQY
>TRBV7-9
ASSFGRGAEETQY
>TRBV5-1
ASSFIGGGLIEQF
>TRBV7-2
ASSFGGASYNEQF
>TRBV27
ASSNPGGGGYT
>TRBV30
AWDTGTTNNEQF
>TRBV2
ASRRTGGEAF
>TRBV15
ATSRDLAGGHYGYT
>TRBV5-1
ASSPAGDQPQH
>TRBV5-1
ASSLGPTSGETQY
>TRBV20-1
SARTGETQY
>TRBV5-1
ASSPGTTPSYNEQF
>TRBV7-2
ASSLDRGLDEQY
>TRBV5-4
ASSSLQGAEVYEQY
>TRBV7-9
ASMDFIWDTQY
>TRBV15
ATSPREQGRYEKLF
>TRBV7-9
ASSFLRGGETQY
>TRBV25-1
ASSEETGLSNTIY
>TRBV6-5
ASSPIRDREYEQY
>TRBV5-5
ASLAGLNTEAF
>TRBV29-1
SVEWAYGYT
>TRBV5-1
ASSLATGRGGFYEQY
>TRBV28
ASSRDRGPREKLF
>TRBV4-1
ASSWAYSNQPQH